Listed here is a single T cell receptor (beta chain). This sample was included in a study of T cell responses to AZD1222 COVID-19 vaccine. Trimming left V 3 bases short and J 5 bases short, with 16 bases between. There are 15 residues in the CDR3. The germline CDR1 and CDR2 sequences are MDHEN and SYDVKM. The method was immunoSEQ multiplex PCR; TCRdb's version includes in-frame clones alone and lacks a portion of them. Among about 150,000 clones listed, 87% were seen once. The chain is built from TRBV28 and TRBJ2-5; D may be TRBD1 or TRBD2 (6 bases each). Sequencing was performed on peripheral blood, taken 28 days after the second AZD1222 dose. This receptor was identified in an adult who received the AZD1222 COVID-19 vaccine. For the CDR3, the DNA is TGTGCCAGCAGTTTCCCGGGGGCGGGGACGGAGACCCAGTACTTC. Amino acid sequence: CASSFPGAGTETQYF.